A selection of T cell receptor beta chains follows, all from one sample in a study of blood T cell repertoires in COVID-19. The table came from immunoSEQ multiplex PCR; TCRdb's copy has only in-frame clones and leaves some out. Seen here are 200,000 to 300,000 clones, more than 75% observed once, and the top ten hold 8.5% to 10%. Specimen: peripheral blood. The receptor set was obtained from a man aged 35 to 55 who had recovered from COVID-19. The CDR3 runs from the conserved cysteine through the conserved F or W. D genes are given only for firm matches.

>TRBV5-1|TRBD2
CASSSIAGEETQYF
>TRBV4-1|TRBD1
CASSRTQGGGEKLFF
>TRBV5-6|TRBD1
CASSPVTGLNTEAFF
>TRBV13|TRBD1
CASSSDRGPYEQYF
>TRBV9|NA
CASSLYGGSDTQYF
>TRBV29-1|NA
CSVETSPTSGYTF
>TRBV9|TRBD1
CASSTSGTGGFGELFF
>TRBV6-1|TRBD1
CASSEGFPTGILAKNIQYF
>TRBV27|NA
CASSLKGLYEQYF
>TRBV4-1|TRBD2
CASSLAGGPLYEQFF
>TRBV4-3|NA
CASSQAAKRSVTGELFF
>TRBV10-3|NA
CAISGGRGSGANVLTF
>TRBV5-6|TRBD1
CASSLRGLRQDRTYEQYF
>TRBV29-1|TRBD2
CSVREGWRVEQYF
>TRBV29-1|NA
CSVEDGRTLYGYTF
>TRBV11-2|NA
CASSRGGQKNTEAFF